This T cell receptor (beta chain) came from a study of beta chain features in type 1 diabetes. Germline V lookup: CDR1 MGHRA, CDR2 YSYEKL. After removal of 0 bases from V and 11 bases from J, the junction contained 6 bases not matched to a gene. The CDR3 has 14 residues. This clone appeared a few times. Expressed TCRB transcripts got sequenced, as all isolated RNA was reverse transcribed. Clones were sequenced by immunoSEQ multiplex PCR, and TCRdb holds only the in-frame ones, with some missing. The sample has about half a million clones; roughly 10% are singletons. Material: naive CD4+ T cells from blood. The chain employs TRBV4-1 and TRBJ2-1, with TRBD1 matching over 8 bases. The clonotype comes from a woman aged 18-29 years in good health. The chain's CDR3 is CASSQDAGGVKQFF. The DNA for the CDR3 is TGCGCCAGCAGCCAAGATGCAGGGGGCGTAAAGCAGTTCTTC.